A single sample is the source of the 12 T cell receptor beta chains below, sequenced in a study of cytomegalovirus exposure and HLA in healthy donors. Only in-frame clones appear in the TCRdb table, and some are missing; sequencing was by immunoSEQ multiplex PCR. The data contain 55,000 to 80,000 clones, roughly 94% of them singletons. The sequenced sample was PBMCs. These TCRs come from a woman between 18 and 29 years old in good health and CMV-seropositive.

This chain connects TRBV25-1 to TRBJ1-2; TRBD1 matches 7 bases. The CDR3 is made up of 14 amino acids. Germline-derived CDR1 and CDR2 are MGHDK and SYGVNS. V trimming: 3 bases; J trimming: 5 bases; junction bases outside the gene matches: 6. Here the CDR3 reads CASSESGGAYGYTF. DNA of the CDR3: TGTGCCAGCAGTGAGTCAGGGGGTGCTTATGGCTACACCTTC.

The V and J genes are TRBV30 and TRBJ2-2, with TRBD2 matching over 9 bases. Per germline, CDR1 GTSNPN and CDR2 SVGIG (reference sequence). CDR3 length: 13 amino acids. Germline trimming cut 7 bases from V and 6 bases from J; bases unmatched to any gene: 6. The CDR3 sequence: CASRLAEAGELFF. CDR3 nucleotide sequence: TGTGCCTCCCGACTAGCGGAAGCCGGGGAGCTGTTTTTT.

By frequency in the sample, this clone is large (0.1 to 1%). The chain has TRBV29-1 and TRBJ2-7, with a possible D match to TRBD2 (5 bases). The CDR3 length is 13 residues. V lost 2 bases and J 6 bases, leaving 14 bases between the germline ends. Germline loops: CDR1 SQVTM, CDR2 ANQGSEA. For the CDR3, the DNA is TGCAGCGTTGAACTGGGTATAGGGAGCGAGCAGTACTTC. It yields the protein CSVELGIGSEQYF.

For the CDR3, the DNA is TGCGCCAGCAGCCAAGAGACAGGGGTAGGAAACACCATATATTTT. This sequence encodes CASSQETGVGNTIYF. The chain has TRBV4-1 and TRBJ1-3, with 8 bases identical to TRBD1. V was pared by 0 bases and J by 4 bases, with 2 bases of the junction left unmatched. The CDR3 covers 15 residues. Germline-derived CDR1 and CDR2 are MGHRA and YSYEKL.

This clone was counted a single time. The chain uses TRBV5-1 and TRBJ1-1; TRBD1 matches 8 bases. The CDR3 loop spans 15 amino acids. V lost 3 bases and J lost 5; bases outside the gene matches: 9. Looked up from germline, CDR1 is SGHRS and CDR2 is YFSETQ. CDR3 amino acids: CASSWTTGGETEAFF. The CDR3 nucleotides read TGCGCCAGCAGCTGGACTACAGGGGGAGAAACTGAAGCTTTCTTT.

The table lists this clone with a count of one. The V gene is TRBV27, the J gene TRBJ1-5; 7 nucleotides line up with TRBD1. Trimming removed 4 bases from V and 6 bases from J; junction bases left unmatched: 12. Germline V gene lookup returns CDR1 MNHEY and CDR2 SMNVEV (reference sequence). CDR3 length: 16 residues. CDR3 DNA: TGTGCCAGCAGTTCCCGGGACAGCCTCCGCGCTCAGCCCCAGCATTTT. Translation gives CASSSRDSLRAQPQHF.

This rearrangement joins TRBV19 to TRBJ1-2; D not resolved. Germline V lookup: CDR1 LNHDA, CDR2 SQIVND (reference sequence). This CDR3 region has 13 residues. Trimming took off 5 bases at V and 6 bases at J, with 13 bases between the two ends. The CDR3 reads CASSAPVSDGYTF. The CDR3 bases are TGTGCCAGTAGTGCCCCAGTCTCTGATGGCTACACCTTC.

V is TRBV5-6 and J is TRBJ1-6; D is perhaps TRBD1 (6 bases). The V gene's germline CDR1 is SGHDT and CDR2 YYEEEE. V lost 5 bases, J lost 0 bases, and 12 bases lay in between. The CDR3 is 16 residues long. The CDR3 region has the DNA TGTGCCAGCAGTGCGGGGGCAAGCTCCTATAATTCACCCCTCCACTTT. This codes for CASSAGASSYNSPLHF.

The table lists this clone with a count of one. DNA of the CDR3: TGTGCCAGCAGGCAGGGATACTACGAGCAGTACTTC. Translation: CASRQGYYEQYF. V gene TRBV28 combines with J gene TRBJ2-7; D may be TRBD1 (5 bases). This CDR3 spans 12 amino acids. Germline CDR1 is MDHEN and CDR2 is SYDVKM. Trimming pared 6 bases from V and 3 bases from J, leaving 9 bases between.

This rearrangement joins TRBV18 to TRBJ2-7, with 10 bases aligning to TRBD1. The CDR3 is 14 amino acids. Unmatched junction bases numbered 3, after V lost 6 bases and J lost 1 base. The germline V gene has CDR1 KGHSH and CDR2 LQKENI. The CDR3 region is CASSGTGASYEQYF. The CDR3 region has the DNA TGTGCCAGCTCGGGGACAGGGGCTTCCTACGAGCAGTACTTC.

The chain recombines TRBV27 with TRBJ2-7; TRBD1 is a possible D gene (5 bases). V shed 6 bases and J shed 2 bases, with 17 bases lying between them. The CDR3 contains 15 residues. Per germline, CDR1 MNHEY and CDR2 SMNVEV (reference sequence). The CDR3 loop reads CASSETGMFTYEQYF. The CDR3 nucleotides read TGTGCCAGCAGCGAAACAGGAATGTTTACCTACGAGCAGTACTTC.

J is TRBJ2-5 and V is TRBV29-1; D is uncertain. V lost 1 base to trimming and J lost 5 bases, with 8 bases between them. CDR1 and CDR2 from the germline V gene are SQVTM and ANQGSEA. The CDR3 spans 12 residues. CDR3 in amino acids: CSVEGKEETQYF. The DNA of the CDR3 is TGCAGCGTTGAAGGAAAGGAGGAGACCCAGTACTTC. Filled out from reference TRBV29-1 and TRBJ2-5, the complete variable domain reads SAVISQKPSRDICQRGTSLTIQCQVDSQVTMMFWYRQQPGQSLTLIATANQGSEATYESGFVIDKFPISRPNLTFSTLTVSNMSPEDSSIYLCSVEGKEETQYFGPGTRLLVL.